Below, 18 T cell receptor beta chains from the same sample are listed, as sequenced in a study of blood T cell repertoires in COVID-19. Assay: immunoSEQ multiplex PCR; the TCRdb copy retains only in-frame clones and omits some. The sample contains about 200,000 clones, about nine tenths of which appear only once. The source material was PBMCs or T cells enriched from blood (not recorded which). The receptors originated from a young woman who had recovered from COVID-19.

This chain joins TRBV6-6 and TRBJ2-7, with 10 bases fitting TRBD1. Germline lookup yields CDR1 MNHNY and CDR2 SVGAGI (reference sequence). There are 16 residues in the CDR3. With V trimmed by 4 bases and J by 4 bases, 10 bases remained unmatched. The CDR3 DNA follows: TGTGCCAGCAGTTTTGCCGGGACAGGGGTTCAGTACGAGCAGTACTTC. The encoded protein is CASSFAGTGVQYEQYF.

CDR3 DNA sequence: TGTGCCAGCGGGGACAACGGTCCTGAGCAGTACTTC. It is translated as CASGDNGPEQYF. This sequence joins TRBV11-3 and TRBJ2-7; TRBD1 is a possible D gene (6 bases). Looked up from germline, CDR1 is SGHNT and CDR2 is YENEEA. V lost 8 bases, J lost 7 bases, and 15 bases lay in between. The CDR3 length is 12 residues.

The chain combines TRBV6-2 or TRBV6-3 with TRBJ1-5; D uncertain. Germline CDR1 reads MNHEY; CDR2 reads SVGEGT. Trimming shortened V by 6 bases and J by 0 bases, and 9 bases separated the two germline ends. This CDR3 region has 14 residues. The CDR3 sequence: CASSPRDSNQPQHF. The CDR3 coding sequence is TGTGCCAGCAGCCCCCGGGATAGCAATCAGCCCCAGCATTTT.

The chain carries TRBV5-1 and TRBJ2-2; tentatively, D is TRBD1 (6 bases). This CDR3 contains 13 residues. Germline CDR1 SGHRS, CDR2 YFSETQ. The V and J ends lost 7 bases and 5 bases respectively, with 12 bases between them. CDR3 nucleotide sequence: TGCGCCAGCCTAAGACAGGAAACCGGGGAGCTGTTTTTT. It translates to CASLRQETGELFF.

The chain joins TRBV7-3 to TRBJ1-3, with D maybe TRBD1 (5 bases). The CDR3 loop spans 15 amino acids. Between the trimmed V and J ends, which lost 5 bases and 8 bases, there was a span of 19 bases. Germline CDR1 SGHTA, CDR2 FQGTGA. The CDR3 sequence: CASSPMGGETDTIYF. Written as DNA, the CDR3 is TGTGCCAGCAGCCCGATGGGGGGTGAAACGGACACCATATATTTT.

V gene TRBV28 combines with J gene TRBJ2-7, with a tentative D call TRBD2 (5 bases). Germline CDR1 is MDHEN and CDR2 is SYDVKM. The CDR3 length is 12 residues. Trimming took off 6 bases at V and 2 bases at J, with 8 bases between the two ends. The CDR3 is CASRDSTYEQYF. CDR3 nucleotides: TGTGCCAGCAGGGACTCGACCTACGAGCAGTACTTC.

The CDR3: CASSWAGERANYGYTF. The CDR3 region has the DNA TGTGCCAGCAGCTGGGCTGGGGAGCGAGCAAACTATGGCTACACCTTC. This chain joins TRBV5-4 and TRBJ1-2; D not resolved. V lost 3 bases and J lost 2, with 17 bases in between. Germline CDR1 SGHNT, CDR2 YYREEE (reference sequence). The CDR3 runs to 16 residues.

This clone showed up just a few times. V usage is TRBV6-1 and J usage is TRBJ2-7; 12 bases line up with TRBD2. The CDR3 covers 15 residues. Germline lookup yields CDR1 MNHNS and CDR2 SASEGT. V was clipped by 2 bases and J by 3 bases; unmatched bases: 2. The CDR3 here is CASSEPGLAGYEQYF. DNA for the CDR3: TGTGCCAGCAGTGAACCGGGACTAGCGGGCTACGAGCAGTACTTC.

The rearrangement uses TRBV2 and TRBJ2-5; 11 nucleotides align to TRBD2. The germline gives CDR1 SNHLY, CDR2 FYNNEI. Losses at the gene ends were 1 base for V and 7 bases for J; bases not matched to a gene: 5. This CDR3 is built from 15 residues. The CDR3 sequence is CASSEGSGRAGTQYF. CDR3 bases: TGTGCCAGCAGTGAAGGTAGCGGGAGGGCCGGGACCCAGTACTTC.

The chain carries TRBV2 and TRBJ2-1; a possible D gene is TRBD1 (6 bases). V dropped 4 bases and J dropped 10 bases, with 14 bases sitting between them. CDR3 length: 13 residues. Germline CDR1 reads SNHLY; CDR2 reads FYNNEI. The CDR3 is CASSAQGIREQFF. The CDR3 DNA follows: TGTGCCAGCAGTGCGCAGGGGATACGCGAGCAGTTCTTC.

The V call is TRBV6-4, the J call TRBJ1-2, with 8 bases lining up with TRBD1. Germline CDR1 MRHNA, CDR2 SNTAGT. This CDR3 is 15 amino acids long. Trimming at V came to 4 bases and at J to 4 bases, leaving 8 bases not matched to a gene. The CDR3 sequence is CASSAGDRSRYGYTF. The DNA for the CDR3 is TGTGCCAGCAGTGCAGGGGACAGGTCCCGCTATGGCTACACCTTC.

The gene calls are TRBV24-1 and TRBJ2-2; D might be TRBD1 (7 bases). CDR1 and CDR2 (germline): KGHDR, SFDVKD. V dropped 3 bases and J dropped 5 bases, with 12 bases sitting between them. There are 15 residues in the CDR3. CDR3 protein: CATSDPRGTTGELFF. In nucleotides, the CDR3 is TGTGCCACCAGTGATCCCAGGGGGACTACCGGGGAGCTGTTTTTT.

The rearrangement links TRBV5-5 to TRBJ2-1; tentative D call: TRBD1 (6 bases). The V gene lost 3 bases and the J gene lost 4 bases, with 8 bases spanning the gap. The CDR3 extends over 13 amino acids. Looked up from germline, CDR1 is SGHKS and CDR2 is YYEKEE (reference sequence). CDR3 protein: CASSWTAYNEQFF. The CDR3 bases are TGTGCCAGCAGCTGGACAGCTTACAATGAGCAGTTCTTC.

The chain uses TRBV7-3 and TRBJ1-1; the D gene is possibly TRBD1 (5 bases). Trimming took off 5 bases at V and 1 base at J, with 14 bases between the two ends. There are 15 residues in the CDR3. Per the germline V gene, CDR1 is SGHTA and CDR2 is FQGTGA. This CDR3 is CASSKSDIRNTEAFF. CDR3 DNA sequence: TGTGCCAGCAGCAAATCGGACATCCGGAACACTGAAGCTTTCTTT.

V usage is TRBV11-3 and J usage is TRBJ2-7; 7 nucleotides match TRBD1. The germline V gene encodes CDR1 SGHNT and CDR2 YENEEA. V gave up 5 bases and J gave up 3 bases; unmatched junction bases: 7. This CDR3 region has 14 residues. CDR3 coding DNA: TGTGCCAGCAGCCCCACCGCAGGGGGCTACGAGCAGTACTTC. Encoded protein: CASSPTAGGYEQYF.

This clone was seen many times. The chain links TRBV19 to TRBJ1-2, with 9 bases aligning to TRBD1. Unmatched junction bases numbered 14, after V lost 4 bases and J lost 11 bases. The CDR3 spans 15 residues. Germline V gene data show CDR1 as LNHDA and CDR2 as SQIVND (reference sequence). CDR3 DNA sequence: TGTGCCAGTAGTACTGACCGACAGGGGGTCTCGAGATACACCTTC. Translation: CASSTDRQGVSRYTF.

J is TRBJ2-5 and V is TRBV7-2, with TRBD1 matching over 7 bases. The CDR3 has 16 amino acids. The ends lost 0 bases at V and 4 bases at J; junction bases unmatched: 8. Germline-derived CDR1 and CDR2 are SGHTA and FQGNSA. The CDR3 loop is CASSLAPTYRGETQYF. CDR3 nucleotide sequence: TGTGCCAGCAGCTTAGCCCCGACTTACAGGGGAGAGACCCAGTACTTC.

The chain uses TRBV7-2 and TRBJ2-5; 13 bases align to TRBD2. This CDR3 contains 18 residues. After removal of 2 bases from V and 4 bases from J, the junction contained 10 bases not matched to a gene. CDR1 SGHTA and CDR2 FQGNSA come from the germline V gene. This chain's CDR3 is CASSLMGKTSGRRETQYF. CDR3 in DNA: TGTGCCAGCAGCTTAATGGGAAAGACTAGCGGGAGGAGAGAGACCCAGTACTTC.